A single sample is the source of the 26 T cell receptor beta chains below, sequenced in a study of T cell repertoires in cytomegalovirus infection. TCRdb independently ran MiXCR on the reads; one entry per CDR3 protein. Of around 180,000 distinct CDR3 sequences listed, 15% to 20% are singletons. The sequencing input was PBMCs. All receptors derive from a human donor in good health (CMV status not recorded). Some clones in this sample may be carry-over from other donors' samples.

The chain carries TRBV5-1 and TRBJ2-1; TRBD2 matches 9 bases. The germline V gene has CDR1 SGHRS and CDR2 YFSETQ. The CDR3 consists of 19 residues. J lost 3 bases, V lost 1 base, and 14 bases had no gene match. The CDR3 DNA sequence: TGCGCCAGCAGCTTGCTTACGACCGGGACTAGCCACGACTACAATGAGCAGTTCTTC. Protein product: CASSLLTTGTSHDYNEQFF.

The DNA for the CDR3 is TGTGCCAGCAGTTACGGGTTCTCTCGGTCCACAGATACGCAGTATTTT. Its protein product is CASSYGFSRSTDTQYF. The chain has TRBV6-2 or TRBV6-3 and TRBJ2-3; D gene uncertain. V gave up 2 bases and J gave up 2 bases, with 14 bases separating them. The V gene's germline CDR1 is MNHEY and CDR2 SVGEGT. This CDR3 comprises 16 residues.

This clonotype was observed a handful of times. The chain joins TRBV7-2 to TRBJ2-7; no firm D call. The CDR3 is 15 amino acids. Trimming cost V 2 bases and J 3 bases, with 14 bases left between them. CDR1 SGHTA and CDR2 FQGNSA come from the germline V gene. This CDR3 reads CASSLQARRDYEQYF. The CDR3 bases are TGTGCCAGCAGCTTACAAGCTCGGCGAGACTACGAGCAGTACTTC.

This clonotype was found a few times. This rearrangement joins TRBV5-6 to TRBJ1-5; TRBD1 aligns across 7 bases. The junction had 10 bases not matched to a gene; V was cut back by 0 bases and J by 4 bases. The CDR3 is 17 amino acids. Looked up from germline, CDR1 is SGHDT and CDR2 is YYEEEE. The CDR3 sequence: CASSLGGAPGQNQPQHF. Here the CDR3 DNA reads TGTGCCAGCAGCTTGGGGGGGGCTCCGGGACAGAATCAGCCCCAGCATTTT. Full variable domain (remainder filled in from reference TRBV5-6 and TRBJ1-5): DAGVTQSPTHLIKTRGQQVTLRCSPKSGHDTVSWYQQALGQGPQFIFQYYEEEERQRGNFPDRFSGHQFPNYSSELNVNALLLGDSALYLCASSLGGAPGQNQPQHFGDGTRLSIL.

There are a few counts of this clonotype. The chain couples TRBV9 to TRBJ1-4; D call uncertain. The CDR3 has 12 amino acids. Germline CDR1 reads SGDLS; CDR2 reads YYNGEE. V was clipped by 3 bases and J by 6 bases, with 6 bases between them. DNA for the CDR3: TGTGCCAGCAGCGGATTAGATGAAAAACTGTTTTTT. Amino acids: CASSGLDEKLFF.

The chain joins TRBV24-1 to TRBJ2-5; possibly TRBD1 for D (6 bases). Germline V gene data show CDR1 as KGHDR and CDR2 as SFDVKD. V was shortened by 4 bases and J by 5 bases, with 19 bases between the two germline ends. The CDR3 sequence is 16 residues long. DNA of the CDR3: TGTGCCACCAGTGAAACCGTCACAGGGATCGGGGAGACCCAGTACTTC. This encodes CATSETVTGIGETQYF.

The rearrangement links TRBV20-1 to TRBJ2-3; D possibly corresponds to TRBD2 (6 bases). The germline V gene encodes CDR1 DFQATT and CDR2 SNEGSKA (reference sequence). The CDR3 runs to 14 residues. Trimming cost V 6 bases and J 0 bases, with 13 bases left between them. CDR3 coding DNA: TGCAGTGCCCTACTAGGGACTAGCACAGATACGCAGTATTTT. Protein sequence: CSALLGTSTDTQYF.

A note on this clonotype: A much larger clone differs from this one at a single base, so this may be a read error. This CDR3 is missing its conserved last phenylalanine or tryptophan, likely due to a read error. The V call is TRBV11-3, the J call TRBJ2-1; 11 nucleotides align to TRBD1. The CDR3 is 15 residues long. Trimming at V came to 5 bases and at J to 8 bases, leaving 8 bases not matched to a gene. Germline V gene sequence: CDR1 SGHNT, CDR2 YENEEA. The CDR3 spells CASSRGTGGLDEQFS. The DNA of the CDR3 is TGTGCCAGCAGCAGGGGGACAGGGGGGTTGGATGAGCAGTTCTCC.

This chain uses TRBV7-8 with TRBJ2-7; tentative D call: TRBD2 (5 bases). V was shortened by 0 bases and J by 1 base, with 10 bases between the two germline ends. Germline assignment: CDR1 SGHVS and CDR2 FQNEAQ. The CDR3 runs 15 residues. The CDR3: CASSLAGDKSYEQYF. The CDR3 region has the DNA TGTGCCAGCAGCTTAGCGGGAGACAAATCCTACGAGCAGTACTTC.

V usage is TRBV2 and J usage is TRBJ1-2; a possible D gene is TRBD1 (6 bases). CDR3 size: 16 residues. V lost 2 bases to trimming and J lost 3 bases, with 16 bases between them. Germline V gene data show CDR1 as SNHLY and CDR2 as FYNNEI. This CDR3 reads CASSEFRRTVDYGYTF. The CDR3 DNA reads TGTGCCAGCAGTGAATTTCGGCGGACAGTAGACTATGGCTACACCTTC.

This clonotype was found many times. The gene calls are TRBV7-8 and TRBJ2-2; D gene unclear. Deletions cut 1 base from V and 3 bases from J, with 6 bases between. The CDR3 spans 14 residues. CDR1 and CDR2 (germline): SGHVS, FQNEAQ. As DNA, the CDR3 is TGTGCCAGCAGCTTAGGTCTAGACACCGGGGAGCTGTTTTTT. This translates into CASSLGLDTGELFF. The whole variable domain, filled in from reference TRBV7-8 and TRBJ2-2, reads GAGVSQSPRYKVAKRGQDVALRCDPISGHVSLFWYQQALGQGPEFLTYFQNEAQLDKSGLPSDRFFAERPEGSVSTLKIQRTQQEDSAVYLCASSLGLDTGELFFGEGSRLTVL.

This chain uses TRBV2 with TRBJ1-4, with 8 bases matching TRBD1. The CDR3 contains 15 residues. J was trimmed by 9 bases and V by 2 bases; bases with no gene match: 8. CDR1 is SNHLY, CDR2 FYNNEI, per germline. The CDR3 DNA sequence: TGTGCCAGCAGTGAACGGGCAGGGGGCCTGAAAAAACTGTTTTTT. Protein sequence: CASSERAGGLKKLFF.

This clonotype was recorded many times. The chain employs TRBV11-3 and TRBJ2-7; TRBD1 matches 8 bases. The germline CDR1 and CDR2 sequences are SGHNT and YENEEA. V lost 5 bases to trimming and J lost 5 bases; unmatched junction nucleotides: 11. CDR3 length: 15 amino acids. In DNA form, the CDR3 reads TGTGCCAGCAGCCTCAACCGGGACAGGTACCACGAGCAGTACTTC. Protein: CASSLNRDRYHEQYF.

CDR3 residues: CASSVGATYEQYF. Here the CDR3 DNA reads TGTGCCAGCAGCGTTGGAGCGACCTACGAGCAGTACTTC. This chain links TRBV5-6 with TRBJ2-7; D not certain. Germline lookup yields CDR1 SGHDT and CDR2 YYEEEE. This CDR3 spans 13 amino acids. V lost 4 bases to trimming and J lost 2 bases, with 10 bases between them.

This clonotype occurred many times. The DNA for the CDR3 is TGTGCCAGCAGCATAAGACTAGCGGGAACCTACAATGAGCAGTTCTTC. This encodes CASSIRLAGTYNEQFF. The chain combines TRBV7-8 with TRBJ2-1; 11 bases fit TRBD2. CDR1 and CDR2 from the germline V gene are SGHVS and FQNEAQ. The CDR3 spans 16 residues. V lost 5 bases to trimming and J lost 2 bases; unmatched junction nucleotides: 5.

In its sample, this clonotype was seen many times. This chain links TRBV11-2 with TRBJ2-1, with 7 bases identical to TRBD2. The CDR3 consists of 16 residues. Germline CDR1 SGHAT, CDR2 FQNNGV. V gave up 4 bases and J gave up 4 bases; unmatched junction bases: 10. The CDR3: CASSWLAVALYNEQFF. The CDR3 DNA reads TGTGCCAGCAGCTGGCTAGCGGTTGCCCTTTACAATGAGCAGTTCTTC.

This clonotype showed up just a few times. J is TRBJ2-2 and V is TRBV5-1, with D tentatively TRBD2 (5 bases). The CDR3 consists of 14 residues. V dropped 0 bases and J dropped 6 bases, with 9 bases sitting between them. Germline V lookup: CDR1 SGHRS, CDR2 YFSETQ. CDR3 sequence: CASSLERVPGELFF. The CDR3 DNA is TGCGCCAGCAGCTTGGAGAGGGTTCCCGGGGAGCTGTTTTTT.

This clonotype has ten or more counts. V is TRBV7-6 and J is TRBJ2-7, with 9 bases lining up with TRBD1. This CDR3 comprises 15 residues. The germline V gene encodes CDR1 SGHVS and CDR2 FNYEAQ. Trimming cost V 1 base and J 3 bases; bases outside gene matches: 4. CDR3 in amino acids: CASSLGGTGLYEQYF. Written as DNA, the CDR3 is TGTGCCAGCAGCTTAGGTGGGACAGGGCTCTACGAGCAGTACTTC.

This clonotype was observed many times. The chain links TRBV7-2 to TRBJ1-1, with TRBD1 as a possible D gene (5 bases). The length of the CDR3 is 14 residues. Between the trimmed V and J ends, which lost 6 bases and 4 bases, there was a span of 15 bases. CDR1 and CDR2 from the germline V gene are SGHTA and FQGNSA. DNA of the CDR3: TGTGCCAGCAGTTATCAGCGGGGGAGCACTGAAGCTTTCTTT. It is translated as CASSYQRGSTEAFF.

The rearrangement joins TRBV20-1 to TRBJ2-1, with D maybe TRBD2 (9 bases). CDR3 length: 16 amino acids. Germline V gene sequence: CDR1 DFQATT, CDR2 SNEGSKA (reference sequence). Trimming shortened V by 6 bases and J by 7 bases, and 25 bases separated the two germline ends. Here the CDR3 reads CSARPMASGDRNEQFF. The CDR3 DNA is TGCAGTGCCCGCCCCATGGCTAGCGGGGACAGGAATGAGCAGTTCTTC.

This chain links TRBV24-1 with TRBJ2-7; 7 positions agree with TRBD2. This CDR3 contains 17 residues. Looked up from germline, CDR1 is KGHDR and CDR2 is SFDVKD. V was pared by 7 bases and J by 3 bases, with 17 bases of the junction left unmatched. The CDR3 protein is CATSDVTGKRGYYEQYF. CDR3 DNA: TGTGCCACCAGCGACGTAACTGGGAAGCGGGGCTACTACGAGCAGTACTTC.

This chain uses TRBV20-1 with TRBJ2-7; 12 bases are a match to TRBD2. This CDR3 is built from 13 residues. Looked up from germline, CDR1 is DFQATT and CDR2 is SNEGSKA (reference sequence). The J segment lost 1 base and the V segment lost 7 bases, leaving 2 bases of the junction unmatched. CDR3 sequence reads: CSGGTSGSYEQYF. CDR3 in DNA: TGCAGTGGAGGGACTAGCGGGTCCTACGAGCAGTACTTC.

The V and J genes are TRBV14 and TRBJ1-1, with no clear D. The CDR3 extends over 14 amino acids. V was cut by 10 bases and J by 0 bases, with 15 bases left in between. Germline CDR1 is SGHDN and CDR2 is FVKESK. CDR3 loop: CATTEGILNTEAFF. The CDR3 DNA reads TGTGCCACGACCGAAGGGATACTGAACACTGAAGCTTTCTTT.

The chain recombines TRBV7-9 with TRBJ2-1, with D maybe TRBD2 (5 bases). The V end lost 2 bases, the J end lost 9 bases, and 8 bases lay between the germline ends. The CDR3 sequence is 12 residues long. In germline, CDR1 is SEHNR, CDR2 FQNEAQ (reference sequence). CDR3 residues: CASSLNRGEQFF. Written as DNA, the CDR3 is TGTGCCAGCAGCTTAAACCGGGGTGAGCAGTTCTTC.

This clonotype turned up a few times. This sequence joins TRBV28 and TRBJ2-7; D is ambiguous. This CDR3 has 14 amino acids. Germline V gives CDR1 MDHEN, CDR2 SYDVKM. V was shortened by 2 bases and J by 1 base, with 9 bases between the two germline ends. This CDR3 is CASSLQPDSYEQYF. The CDR3 nucleotides read TGTGCCAGCAGTTTACAGCCAGATTCCTACGAGCAGTACTTC.

In its sample, this clonotype was seen a few times. The J gene is TRBJ2-2, the V gene TRBV4-2; D gene ambiguous. This CDR3 is built from 15 residues. Trimming removed 0 bases at V and 14 bases at J, with 19 bases between. CDR1 is LGHNA and CDR2 is YNFKEQ in the germline V gene. This CDR3 reads CASSQDQGSAGELFF. The DNA of the CDR3 is TGTGCCAGCAGCCAAGATCAAGGGTCGGCAGGCGAACTGTTTTTT.